This paragraph reports one T cell receptor (beta chain). The antigen is not known. An end of the junction does not agree with germline; a read error may underlie this. The data are from a study of Tregs in tolerant kidney transplant recipients. Sequenced by immunoSEQ multiplex PCR; TCRdb stores in-frame clones only, minus some. Of under 300,000 clones listed, 80% to 85% are singletons. Germline V gene sequence: CDR1 SGHVS, CDR2 FNYEAQ. The CDR3 contains 18 residues. Study-wide results and limits: This study did not directly address biological reproducibility. Few patients were studied, so findings need validation in larger groups. The most relevant donor-specific Treg TCRbeta repertoire apparently came from expansion with activated donor B cells.

The receptor was derived from a human donor in good health. The specimen sequenced was CD4+ T cells from blood. The chain links TRBV7-6 to TRBJ2-6; TRBD2 aligns across 10 bases. The CDR3 DNA follows: TGTGCCAGCAGCTTCTCTAGCGGGGGTTTCTCTGGGGCCAACGTCCCGACTTTC. As protein: CASSFSSGGFSGANVPTF.